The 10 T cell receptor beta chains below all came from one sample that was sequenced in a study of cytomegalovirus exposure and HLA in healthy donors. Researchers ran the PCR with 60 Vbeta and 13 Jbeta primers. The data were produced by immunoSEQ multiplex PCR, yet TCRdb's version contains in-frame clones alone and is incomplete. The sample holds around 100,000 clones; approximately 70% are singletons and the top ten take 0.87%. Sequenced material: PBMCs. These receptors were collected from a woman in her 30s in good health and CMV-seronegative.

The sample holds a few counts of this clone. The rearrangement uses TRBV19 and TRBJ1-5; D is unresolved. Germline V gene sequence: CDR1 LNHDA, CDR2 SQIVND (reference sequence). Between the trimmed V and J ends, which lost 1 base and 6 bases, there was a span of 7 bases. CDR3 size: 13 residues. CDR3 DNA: TGTGCCAGTAGTATAGGGGGAGGTCAGCCCCAGCATTTT. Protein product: CASSIGGGQPQHF.

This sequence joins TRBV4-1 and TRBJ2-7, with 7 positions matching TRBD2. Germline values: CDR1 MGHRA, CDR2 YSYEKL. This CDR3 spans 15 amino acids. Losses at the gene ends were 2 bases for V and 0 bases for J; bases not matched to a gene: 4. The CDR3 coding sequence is TGCGCCAGCAGCCAACTAGCGGAGAGCTCCTACGAGCAGTACTTC. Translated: CASSQLAESSYEQYF.

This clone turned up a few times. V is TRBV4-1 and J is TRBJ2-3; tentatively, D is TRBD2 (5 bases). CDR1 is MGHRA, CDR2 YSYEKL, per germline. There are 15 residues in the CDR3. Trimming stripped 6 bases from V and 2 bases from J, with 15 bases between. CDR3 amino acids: CASSHSDSHTDTQYF. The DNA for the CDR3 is TGCGCCAGCAGTCATTCGGACTCCCACACAGATACGCAGTATTTT.

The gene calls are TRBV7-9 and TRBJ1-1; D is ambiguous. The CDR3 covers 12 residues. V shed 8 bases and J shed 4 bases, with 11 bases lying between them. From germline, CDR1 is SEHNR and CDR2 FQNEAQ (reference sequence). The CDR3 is CASEDGGTEAFF. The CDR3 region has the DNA TGTGCCAGCGAAGATGGAGGCACTGAAGCTTTCTTT.

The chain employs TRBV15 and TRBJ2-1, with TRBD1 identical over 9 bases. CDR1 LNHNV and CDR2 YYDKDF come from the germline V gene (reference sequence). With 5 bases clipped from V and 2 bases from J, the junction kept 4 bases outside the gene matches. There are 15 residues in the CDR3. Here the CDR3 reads CATSGRTGAYNEQFF. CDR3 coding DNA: TGTGCCACCAGCGGTCGGACAGGGGCCTACAATGAGCAGTTCTTC.

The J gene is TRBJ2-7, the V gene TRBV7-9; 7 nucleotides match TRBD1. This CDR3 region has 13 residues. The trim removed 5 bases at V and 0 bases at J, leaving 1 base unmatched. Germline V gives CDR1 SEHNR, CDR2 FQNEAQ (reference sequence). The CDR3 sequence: CASSGDSSYEQYF. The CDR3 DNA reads TGTGCCAGCAGCGGGGACAGCTCCTACGAGCAGTACTTC.

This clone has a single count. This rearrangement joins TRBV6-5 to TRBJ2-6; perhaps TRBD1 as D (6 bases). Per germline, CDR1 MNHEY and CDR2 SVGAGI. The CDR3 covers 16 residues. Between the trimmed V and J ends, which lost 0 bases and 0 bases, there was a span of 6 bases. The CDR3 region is CASSYSGGSGANVLTF. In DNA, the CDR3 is TGTGCCAGCAGTTACTCAGGGGGCTCTGGGGCCAACGTCCTGACTTTC.

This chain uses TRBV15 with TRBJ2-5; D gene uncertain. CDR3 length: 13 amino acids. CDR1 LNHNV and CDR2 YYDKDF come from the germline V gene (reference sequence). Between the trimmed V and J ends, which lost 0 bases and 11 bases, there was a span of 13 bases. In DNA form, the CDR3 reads TGTGCCACCAGCAGAGATACCCTAGGCTTGCAGTACTTC. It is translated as CATSRDTLGLQYF.

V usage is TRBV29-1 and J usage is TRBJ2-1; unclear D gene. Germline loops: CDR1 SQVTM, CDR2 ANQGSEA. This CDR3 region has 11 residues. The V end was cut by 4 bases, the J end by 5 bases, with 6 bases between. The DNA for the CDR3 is TGCAGCGTTGGGCACAACAATGAGCAGTTCTTC. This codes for CSVGHNNEQFF.

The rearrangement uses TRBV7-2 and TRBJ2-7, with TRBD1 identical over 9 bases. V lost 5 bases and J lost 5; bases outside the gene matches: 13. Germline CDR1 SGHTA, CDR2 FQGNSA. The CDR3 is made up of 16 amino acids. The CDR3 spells CASSPYKDRGSHEQYF. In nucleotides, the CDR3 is TGTGCCAGCAGCCCGTATAAGGACAGGGGATCCCACGAGCAGTACTTC.